This TCR beta chain was sequenced during a study of regulatory T cells in long-lasting Graves disease. Time point described: persistent/refractory GD, antithyroid drugs over 5 years with positive TRAb. Making the TCR library involved RNA that had been extracted from PBMCs. EDTA tubes received around 9 milliliters of drawn peripheral blood. Arm-PCR of CDR3 regions and iRepertoire HTBI primers were the basis on which TCR beta libraries were built. Original analysis: The samples included approximately 60 TRBV and 14 TRBJ segments. TCRdb independently ran MiXCR on the multiplex PCR reads; one entry per CDR3 protein. TCRdb's processing, not the study's, gives the V and J calls here. The data hold over 300,000 distinct CDR3 sequences, with 20% observed a single time. This clonotype was observed at least ten times. Its antigen is undetermined. Study findings and constraints: It was in persistent disease that TRBV28, TRBJ1-2 and TRBJ2-5 were favored. The persistent group shared some 2,700 public clonotypes, more than the approximately 890 shared by new patients.

V shed 6 bases and J 6 bases; nucleotides not matched to a gene: 11. The CDR3 is made up of 14 amino acids. Germline assignment: CDR1 MDHEN and CDR2 SYDVKM. This clonotype originated in a female donor with Graves disease. V is TRBV28 and J is TRBJ2-7, with 7 bases fitting TRBD2. This specimen consisted of peripheral blood mononuclear cells (PBMCs), obtained when the disease was refractory, from a patient treated with antithyroid drugs. CDR3 sequence: CASSEAGSLGEQYF. The CDR3 bases are TGTGCCAGCAGCGAAGCGGGGTCCTTAGGCGAGCAGTACTTC.